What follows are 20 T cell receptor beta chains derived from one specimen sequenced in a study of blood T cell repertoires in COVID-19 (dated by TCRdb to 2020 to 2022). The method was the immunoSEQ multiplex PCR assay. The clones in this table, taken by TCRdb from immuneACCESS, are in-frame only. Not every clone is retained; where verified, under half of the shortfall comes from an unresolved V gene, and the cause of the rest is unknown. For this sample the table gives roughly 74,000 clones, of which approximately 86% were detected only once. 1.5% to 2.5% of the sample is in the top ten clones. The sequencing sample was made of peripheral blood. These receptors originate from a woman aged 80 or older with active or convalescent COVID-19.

This CDR3 reads CATSMDSGSYEQYF. The CDR3 DNA reads as TGTGCCACCAGCATGGATAGCGGGAGCTACGAGCAGTACTTC. V usage is TRBV15 and J usage is TRBJ2-7; TRBD2 matches at 9 bases. Germline V CDR1 and CDR2: LNHNV, YYDKDF (reference sequence). Trimming removed 4 bases from V and 3 bases from J; junction bases left unmatched: 4. The CDR3 is 14 amino acids.

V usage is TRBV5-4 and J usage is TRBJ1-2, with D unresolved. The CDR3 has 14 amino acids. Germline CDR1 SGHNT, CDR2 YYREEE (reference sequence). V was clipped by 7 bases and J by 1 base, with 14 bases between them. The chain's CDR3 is CASSLGRVNYGYTF. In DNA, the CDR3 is TGTGCCAGCTCCCTTGGTCGCGTTAACTATGGCTACACCTTC.

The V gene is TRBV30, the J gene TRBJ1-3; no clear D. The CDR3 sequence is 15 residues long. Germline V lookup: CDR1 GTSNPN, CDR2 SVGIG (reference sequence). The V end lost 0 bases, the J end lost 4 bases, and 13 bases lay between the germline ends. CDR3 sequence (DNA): TGTGCCTGGAGTGTACCGGGTGTGATCGGAAACACCATATATTTT. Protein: CAWSVPGVIGNTIYF.

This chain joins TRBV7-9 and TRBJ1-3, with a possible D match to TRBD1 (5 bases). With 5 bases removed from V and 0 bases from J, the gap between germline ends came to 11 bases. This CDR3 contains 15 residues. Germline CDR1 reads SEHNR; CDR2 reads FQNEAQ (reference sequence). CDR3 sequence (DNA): TGTGCCAGCAGCCTTGGGGGGTACTCTGGAAACACCATATATTTT. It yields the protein CASSLGGYSGNTIYF.

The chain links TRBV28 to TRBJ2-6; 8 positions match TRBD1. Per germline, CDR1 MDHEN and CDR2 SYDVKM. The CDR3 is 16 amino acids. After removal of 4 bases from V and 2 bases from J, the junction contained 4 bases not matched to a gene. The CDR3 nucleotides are TGTGCCAGCAGTTACACGACAGGGGCTGGGGCCAACGTCCTGACTTTC. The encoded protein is CASSYTTGAGANVLTF.

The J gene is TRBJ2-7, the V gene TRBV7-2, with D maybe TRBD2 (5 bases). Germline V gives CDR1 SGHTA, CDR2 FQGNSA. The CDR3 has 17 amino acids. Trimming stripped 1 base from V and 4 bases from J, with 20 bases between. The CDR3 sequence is CASSLGGSGGVSYEQYF. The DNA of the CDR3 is TGTGCCAGCAGCTTAGGCGGAAGCGGTGGGGTTAGTTACGAGCAGTACTTC.

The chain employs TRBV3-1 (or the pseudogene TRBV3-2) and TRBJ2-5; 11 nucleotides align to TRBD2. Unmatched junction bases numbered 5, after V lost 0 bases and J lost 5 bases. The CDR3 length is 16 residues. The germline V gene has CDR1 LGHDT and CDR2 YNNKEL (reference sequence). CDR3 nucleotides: TGTGCCAGCAGCCAAGACCGAACTAGCGGGGGTGAGACCCAGTACTTC. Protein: CASSQDRTSGGETQYF.

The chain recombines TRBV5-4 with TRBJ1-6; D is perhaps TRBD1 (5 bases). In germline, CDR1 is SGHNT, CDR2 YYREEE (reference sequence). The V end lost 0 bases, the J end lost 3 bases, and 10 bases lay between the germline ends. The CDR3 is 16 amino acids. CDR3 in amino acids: CASSLGSGVYNSPLHF. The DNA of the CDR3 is TGTGCCAGCAGCTTGGGATCGGGGGTCTATAATTCACCCCTCCACTTT.

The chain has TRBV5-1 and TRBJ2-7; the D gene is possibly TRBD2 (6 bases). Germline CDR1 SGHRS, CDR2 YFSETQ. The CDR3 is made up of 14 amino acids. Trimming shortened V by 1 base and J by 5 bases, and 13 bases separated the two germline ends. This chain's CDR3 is CASSLKEGLNEQYF. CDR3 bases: TGCGCCAGCAGCTTGAAGGAGGGGTTGAACGAGCAGTACTTC. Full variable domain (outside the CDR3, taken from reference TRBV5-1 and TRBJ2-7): KAGVTQTPRYLIKTRGQQVTLSCSPISGHRSVSWYQQTPGQGLQFLFEYFSETQRNKGNFPGRFSGRQFSNSRSEMNVSTLELGDSALYLCASSLKEGLNEQYFGPGTRLTVT.

This CDR3 is CASSLGYSSYNEQFF. The CDR3 nucleotides are TGCGCCAGCAGCTTGGGCTACAGCTCCTACAATGAGCAGTTCTTC. The chain recombines TRBV5-1 with TRBJ2-1, with D unresolved. This CDR3 region has 15 residues. The ends were cut back, 0 bases at V and 0 bases at J, with 7 bases in the middle. Germline V gene sequence: CDR1 SGHRS, CDR2 YFSETQ.

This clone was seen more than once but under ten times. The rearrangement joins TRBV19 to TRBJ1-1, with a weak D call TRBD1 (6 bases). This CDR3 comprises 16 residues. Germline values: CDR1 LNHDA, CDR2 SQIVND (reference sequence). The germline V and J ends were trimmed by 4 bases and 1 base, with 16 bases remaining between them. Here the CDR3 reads CASSRMLGAGNTEAFF. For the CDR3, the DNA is TGTGCCAGTAGTAGAATGCTGGGGGCAGGGAACACTGAAGCTTTCTTT.

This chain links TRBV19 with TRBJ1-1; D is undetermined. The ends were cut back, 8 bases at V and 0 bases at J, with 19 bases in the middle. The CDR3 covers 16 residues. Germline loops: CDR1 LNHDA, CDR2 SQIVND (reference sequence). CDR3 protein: CASWPRGEGVNTEAFF. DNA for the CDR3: TGTGCCAGTTGGCCCCGCGGGGAGGGAGTGAACACTGAAGCTTTCTTT.

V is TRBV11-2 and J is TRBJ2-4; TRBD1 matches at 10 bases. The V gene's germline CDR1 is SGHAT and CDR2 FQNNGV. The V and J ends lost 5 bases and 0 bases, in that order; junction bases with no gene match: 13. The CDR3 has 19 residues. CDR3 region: CASSPRPGTGVGAKNIQYF. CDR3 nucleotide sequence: TGTGCCAGCAGCCCGCGTCCCGGGACAGGGGTCGGAGCCAAAAACATTCAGTACTTC.

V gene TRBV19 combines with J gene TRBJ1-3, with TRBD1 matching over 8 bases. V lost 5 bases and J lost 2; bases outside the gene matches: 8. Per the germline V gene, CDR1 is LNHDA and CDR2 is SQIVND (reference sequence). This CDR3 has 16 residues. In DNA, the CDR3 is TGTGCCAGTAGTCCGAGGGACAGGATGCCTGGAAACACCATATATTTT. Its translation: CASSPRDRMPGNTIYF.

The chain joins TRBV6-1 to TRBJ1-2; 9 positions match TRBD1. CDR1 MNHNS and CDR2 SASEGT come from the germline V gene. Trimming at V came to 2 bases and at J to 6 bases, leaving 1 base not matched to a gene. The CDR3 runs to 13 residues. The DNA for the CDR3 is TGTGCCAGCAGTGAAAACAGGGGGCATGGCTACACCTTC. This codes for CASSENRGHGYTF.

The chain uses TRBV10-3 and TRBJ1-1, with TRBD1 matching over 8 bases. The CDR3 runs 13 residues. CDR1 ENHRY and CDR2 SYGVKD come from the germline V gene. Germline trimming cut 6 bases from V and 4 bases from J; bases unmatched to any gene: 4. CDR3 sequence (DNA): TGTGCCATCAGGGACAGGGAGTTCACTGAAGCTTTCTTT. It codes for CAIRDREFTEAFF.

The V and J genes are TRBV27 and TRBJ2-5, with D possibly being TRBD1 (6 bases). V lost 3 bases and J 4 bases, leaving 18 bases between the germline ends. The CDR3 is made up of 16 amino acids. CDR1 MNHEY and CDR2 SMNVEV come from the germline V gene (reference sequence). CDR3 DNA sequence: TGTGCCAGCAGTTTGGGCAGGGGCTACTTGAGAGAGACCCAGTACTTC. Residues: CASSLGRGYLRETQYF.

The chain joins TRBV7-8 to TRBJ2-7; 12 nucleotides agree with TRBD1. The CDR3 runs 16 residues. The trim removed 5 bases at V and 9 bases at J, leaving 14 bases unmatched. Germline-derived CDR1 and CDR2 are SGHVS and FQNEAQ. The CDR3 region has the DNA TGTGCCAGCAGCCCCAACCGGGACAGGGGGCAATCATCGCAGTACTTC. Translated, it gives CASSPNRDRGQSSQYF.

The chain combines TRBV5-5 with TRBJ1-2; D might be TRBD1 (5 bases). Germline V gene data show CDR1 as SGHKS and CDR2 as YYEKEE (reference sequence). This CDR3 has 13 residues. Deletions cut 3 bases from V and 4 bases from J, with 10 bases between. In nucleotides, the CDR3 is TGTGCCAGCAGCTGGGGGGAGGCCTATGGCTACACCTTC. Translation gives CASSWGEAYGYTF.

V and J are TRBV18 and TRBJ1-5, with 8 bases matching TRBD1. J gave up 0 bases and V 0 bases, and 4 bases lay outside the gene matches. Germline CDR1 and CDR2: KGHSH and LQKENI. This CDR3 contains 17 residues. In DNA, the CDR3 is TGTGCCAGCTCACCACCGGGGACAGGCGTTAGCAATCAGCCCCAGCATTTT. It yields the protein CASSPPGTGVSNQPQHF.